This TCR beta chain was observed in a study of human T cells and chemical hapten exposure. In this sample, this clonotype turned up a few times. This CDR3 region has 20 residues. Germline V gene sequence: CDR1 MNHEY, CDR2 SMNVEV (reference sequence). V shed 0 bases and J shed 0 bases, with 21 bases lying between them. As processed by the authors: Per sample, the median was around 100,000 TCRs, with values from around 25,000 to 690,000. TCRdb re-derived calls from the RACE reads in MiXCR, one entry per CDR3 protein. TCRdb, rather than the study authors, made the V and J calls. Found here are about 84,000 distinct CDR3 sequences, about 10% of them singletons; the top ten hold around 5%. Regarding time point: patch test 2, 6 weeks after DPC sensitization. This sample's treatment: therapeutic diphenylcyclopropenone sensitization with weekly scalp DPC.

The sequencing here drew on whole blood, taken in connection with sensitization to the hapten diphenylcyclopropenone (DPC). V and J are TRBV27 and TRBJ1-3; tentative D call: TRBD1 (5 bases). The TCR originated in a woman aged 45 to 65 with alopecia areata. Some clones in this sample may be carry-over from other donors' samples. Here the CDR3 DNA reads TGTGCCAGCAGTTTATCCTACATAAACCCCAGGGAAAGCTCTGGAAACACCATATATTTT. This sequence encodes CASSLSYINPRESSGNTIYF.